One sample yielded the 21 T cell receptor beta chains listed below, sequenced in a study of cytomegalovirus exposure and HLA in healthy donors. The PCR was carried out with 60 Vbeta primers and 13 Jbeta primers. This table comes from immunoSEQ multiplex PCR, and its TCRdb copy is limited to in-frame clones, with some not included. Here the sample spans about 160,000 clones, roughly 80% being singletons. Input material: PBMCs. The receptors here all came from a man aged 25 to 40 in good health and CMV-seropositive.

This clone has only one observation. The V gene is TRBV7-2, the J gene TRBJ1-6, with TRBD1 identical over 11 bases. The CDR3 runs to 14 residues. Unmatched junction bases numbered 3, after V lost 4 bases and J lost 10 bases. Per germline, CDR1 SGHTA and CDR2 FQGNSA. This CDR3 reads CASSSGQGGSPLHF. Here the CDR3 DNA reads TGTGCCAGCAGCTCGGGACAGGGGGGCTCACCCCTCCACTTT. Complete variable domain (other parts from reference TRBV7-2 and TRBJ1-6): GAGVSQSPSNKVTEKGKDVELRCDPISGHTALYWYRQSLGQGLEFLIYFQGNSAPDKSGLPSDRFSAERTGGSVSTLTIQRTQQEDSAVYLCASSSGQGGSPLHFGNGTRLTVT.

This chain links TRBV7-9 with TRBJ2-5; 9 nucleotides match TRBD1. This CDR3 spans 14 amino acids. CDR1 is SEHNR, CDR2 FQNEAQ, per germline (reference sequence). V shed 4 bases and J 4 bases; nucleotides not matched to a gene: 4. The CDR3 DNA reads as TGTGCCAGCAGCTCCGGGACAGGGCGAGAGACCCAGTACTTC. It is translated as CASSSGTGRETQYF. The variable domain in full, with the rest retrieved from reference TRBV7-9 and TRBJ2-5, is DTGVSQNPRHKITKRGQNVTFRCDPISEHNRLYWYRQTLGQGPEFLTYFQNEAQLEKSRLLSDRFSAERPKGSFSTLEIQRTEQGDSAMYLCASSSGTGRETQYFGPGTRLLVL.

The chain recombines TRBV18 with TRBJ2-7; 10 bases align to TRBD1. V lost 5 bases, J lost 1 base, and 5 bases stayed unmatched. This CDR3 has 15 amino acids. The V gene's germline CDR1 is KGHSH and CDR2 LQKENI. The DNA of the CDR3 is TGTGCCAGCTCATCACGGGACAGGGGATCCTACGAGCAGTACTTC. Translating gives CASSSRDRGSYEQYF.

V is TRBV6-5 and J is TRBJ2-5, with 7 positions matching TRBD1. The J call is doubtful: the DNA matches TRBJ2-7 better. The CDR3 is made up of 13 amino acids. Germline V CDR1 and CDR2: MNHEY, SVGAGI. In DNA, the CDR3 is TGTGCCAGCGGGCTAGAACAGGGGTACGAGCAGTACTTC. Its protein is CASGLEQGYEQYF.

This clone appeared once. CDR3 nucleotide sequence: TGTGCCAGCAGGAACTCGGACGGGAATGTGCAGTACTTC. Amino acids: CASRNSDGNVQYF. J is TRBJ2-7 and V is TRBV28; possibly TRBD2 for D (5 bases). This CDR3 region has 13 residues. Germline CDR1 and CDR2: MDHEN and SYDVKM. With 6 bases removed from V and 9 bases from J, the gap between germline ends came to 18 bases.

The table lists this clone with a count of one. The V and J genes are TRBV4-3 and TRBJ2-3, with D possibly being TRBD1 (6 bases). Germline V lookup: CDR1 LGHNA, CDR2 YSLEER. CDR3 length: 14 amino acids. V was pared by 3 bases and J by 0 bases, with 7 bases between. The CDR3 spells CASSQGHSTDTQYF. The CDR3 nucleotides read TGCGCCAGCAGCCAGGGACACAGCACAGATACGCAGTATTTT.

Turning to this clone: The junction does not match germline at one end; this may be a read error. Within the sample, other DNA sequences also encode this same CDR3. This rearrangement joins TRBV6-5 to TRBJ1-4; D is undetermined. The length of the CDR3 is 14 residues. CDR1 and CDR2 from the germline V gene are MNHEY and SVGAGI. The CDR3 bases are TGTGCCAGCAGTTATTCGAGCAACGATGAAAAACTATTTTTT. Protein: CASSYSSNDEKLFF.

The chain combines TRBV10-3 with TRBJ1-5; D uncertain. The CDR3 has 15 amino acids. Trimming pared 3 bases from V and 1 base from J, leaving 10 bases between. Germline-derived CDR1 and CDR2 are ENHRY and SYGVKD. In nucleotides, the CDR3 is TGTGCCATCAGTGATAGGAGAATCAGCAATCAGCCCCAGCATTTT. It codes for CAISDRRISNQPQHF.

The chain couples TRBV5-1 to TRBJ1-2; D not resolved. There are 14 residues in the CDR3. CDR1 and CDR2 from the germline V gene are SGHRS and YFSETQ. Trimming removed 0 bases at V and 7 bases at J, with 13 bases between. The CDR3 protein is CASSLAPGEGGYTF. CDR3 sequence (DNA): TGCGCCAGCAGCTTGGCCCCTGGTGAGGGTGGCTACACCTTC. Filled out from reference TRBV5-1 and TRBJ1-2, the complete variable domain reads KAGVTQTPRYLIKTRGQQVTLSCSPISGHRSVSWYQQTPGQGLQFLFEYFSETQRNKGNFPGRFSGRQFSNSRSEMNVSTLELGDSALYLCASSLAPGEGGYTFGSGTRLTVV.

This clone was seen only a few times. The chain uses TRBV6-4 and TRBJ2-7, with D perhaps matching TRBD1 (6 bases). Germline V lookup: CDR1 MRHNA, CDR2 SNTAGT. The CDR3 has 14 amino acids. The V end lost 5 bases, the J end lost 6 bases, and 17 bases lay between the germline ends. The CDR3 protein is CASSPGTPGLEQYF. The DNA of the CDR3 is TGTGCCAGCAGTCCCGGGACACCGGGTCTCGAGCAGTACTTC.

The rearrangement joins TRBV18 to TRBJ2-2; D might be TRBD1 (6 bases). Trimming shortened V by 1 base and J by 0 bases, and 18 bases separated the two germline ends. This CDR3 is 19 amino acids long. The germline CDR1 and CDR2 sequences are KGHSH and LQKENI. This CDR3 reads CASSPRGPGAETNTGELFF. The CDR3 region has the DNA TGTGCCAGCTCACCACGGGGGCCAGGAGCCGAAACGAACACCGGGGAGCTGTTTTTT.

The chain joins TRBV5-1 to TRBJ2-7; 9 positions agree with TRBD1. The J segment lost 2 bases and the V segment lost 0 bases, leaving 6 bases of the junction unmatched. Germline CDR1 reads SGHRS; CDR2 reads YFSETQ. This CDR3 has 16 amino acids. In DNA, the CDR3 is TGCGCCAGCAGCTTGGATCCGGGACAGGGTACCTACGAGCAGTACTTC. This gives the protein CASSLDPGQGTYEQYF.

The V and J genes are TRBV5-4 and TRBJ1-4; D gene unclear. The CDR3 totals 16 residues. Trimming pared 4 bases from V and 0 bases from J, leaving 13 bases between. Germline V gives CDR1 SGHNT, CDR2 YYREEE (reference sequence). The CDR3 bases are TGTGCCAGCAGCCACCTACCGGGTGCAACTAATGAAAAACTGTTTTTT. Its translation: CASSHLPGATNEKLFF.

This sequence joins TRBV2 and TRBJ1-4, with a tentative D call TRBD1 (6 bases). Germline CDR1 is SNHLY and CDR2 is FYNNEI. The V and J ends lost 6 bases and 0 bases respectively, with 11 bases between them. The CDR3 spans 15 residues. The CDR3 protein is CASRLGGATNEKLFF. CDR3 bases: TGTGCCAGCAGACTAGGGGGTGCAACTAATGAAAAACTGTTTTTT.

This chain links TRBV28 with TRBJ1-4, with 7 bases lining up with TRBD1. Germline CDR1 and CDR2: MDHEN and SYDVKM. V was pared by 6 bases and J by 8 bases, with 9 bases of the junction left unmatched. The CDR3 has 14 amino acids. Here the CDR3 DNA reads TGTGCCAGCAGCAGCCCGGGGACAGCCGAAAAACTGTTTTTT. The encoded protein is CASSSPGTAEKLFF.

The chain uses TRBV2 and TRBJ1-6, with D possibly matching TRBD1 (5 bases). The CDR3 spans 14 residues. The germline V gene encodes CDR1 SNHLY and CDR2 FYNNEI. With 4 bases removed from V and 6 bases from J, the gap between germline ends came to 10 bases. CDR3 in amino acids: CASSGRQGNSPLHF. CDR3 DNA: TGTGCCAGCAGTGGAAGGCAGGGTAATTCACCCCTCCACTTT.

This clone was detected a few times. Other nucleotide sequences in the sample specify the same CDR3. The chain couples TRBV5-4 to TRBJ2-7, with 12 bases matching TRBD2. CDR3 length equals 15 residues. Germline V lookup: CDR1 SGHNT, CDR2 YYREEE (reference sequence). J gave up 4 bases and V 1 base, and 3 bases lay outside the gene matches. DNA of the CDR3: TGTGCCAGCAGCTTGCGAACTAGCGGGGGGTACGAGCAGTACTTC. It encodes CASSLRTSGGYEQYF.

The chain employs TRBV4-1 and TRBJ1-1; D gene uncertain. Per the germline V gene, CDR1 is MGHRA and CDR2 is YSYEKL. This CDR3 is 15 amino acids long. V was trimmed by 2 bases and J by 0 bases, leaving 10 bases between them. CDR3 DNA: TGCGCCAGCAGCCAACAGGCGCTCATGAACACTGAAGCTTTCTTT. The encoded protein is CASSQQALMNTEAFF.

V gene TRBV14 combines with J gene TRBJ1-1; no definite D call. This CDR3 comprises 14 residues. Trimming took 4 bases from V and 3 from J, leaving 12 bases between them. Looked up from germline, CDR1 is SGHDN and CDR2 is FVKESK. CDR3 in DNA: TGTGCCAGCAGCCTAAGCATGGAGGACACTGAAGCTTTCTTT. Its protein is CASSLSMEDTEAFF.

The V and J genes are TRBV4-1 and TRBJ2-5, with 13 bases lining up with TRBD2. The CDR3 consists of 15 residues. CDR1 is MGHRA and CDR2 is YSYEKL in the germline V gene. V lost 4 bases, J lost 4 bases, and 3 bases stayed unmatched. The CDR3 DNA follows: TGCGCCAGCAGCCCCGGGACTAGCGGGGCAGAGACCCAGTACTTC. Translating gives CASSPGTSGAETQYF.

The rearrangement uses TRBV6-4 and TRBJ1-5; 9 nucleotides agree with TRBD1. From germline, CDR1 is MRHNA and CDR2 SNTAGT. J lost 8 bases, V lost 2 bases, and 10 bases had no gene match. The CDR3 spans 16 residues. The CDR3 region has the DNA TGTGCCAGCAGTGACGCCCCGGGACAGGGTTCGGAGCCCCAGCATTTT. Its protein is CASSDAPGQGSEPQHF.